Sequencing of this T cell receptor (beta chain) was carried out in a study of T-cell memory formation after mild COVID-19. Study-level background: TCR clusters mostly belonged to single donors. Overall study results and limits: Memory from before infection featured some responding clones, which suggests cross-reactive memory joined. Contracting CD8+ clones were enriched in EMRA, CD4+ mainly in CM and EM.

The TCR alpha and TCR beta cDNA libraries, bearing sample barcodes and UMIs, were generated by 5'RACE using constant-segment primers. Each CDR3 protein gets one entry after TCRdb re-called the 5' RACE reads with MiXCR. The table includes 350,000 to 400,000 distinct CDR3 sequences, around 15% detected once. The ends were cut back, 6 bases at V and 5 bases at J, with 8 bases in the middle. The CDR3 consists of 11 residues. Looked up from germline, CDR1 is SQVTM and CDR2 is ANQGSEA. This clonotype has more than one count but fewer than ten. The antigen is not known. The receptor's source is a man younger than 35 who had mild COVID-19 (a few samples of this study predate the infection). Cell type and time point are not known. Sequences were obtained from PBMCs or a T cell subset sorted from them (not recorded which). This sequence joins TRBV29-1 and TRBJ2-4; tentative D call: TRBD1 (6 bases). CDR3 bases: TGCAGCGTGACAGGAGAAAACATTCAGTACTTC. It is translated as CSVTGENIQYF.